This TCR beta chain was sequenced in a study of blood T cell repertoires in COVID-19. Study summary: The samples span acute and convalescent COVID-19 from the United States, Italy and Spain. In each case, the material was cDNA or gDNA derived from T cells, B-cell-depleted T cells, or PBMCs.

This CDR3 region has 21 residues. CDR1 is LGHNT and CDR2 is FRNRAP in the germline V gene. The junction had 19 bases not matched to a gene; V was cut back by 5 bases and J by 0 bases. How the authors handled the data: Amplification of reference gene primers provided the estimated nucleated cell counts. The table came from immunoSEQ multiplex PCR; TCRdb's copy has only in-frame clones and leaves some out. Clonal size and the V and J genes are those of that table, whereas D and trimming came from the DNA. The table includes approximately 250,000 clones, around 83% detected once. The J gene is TRBJ2-6, the V gene TRBV12-5; TRBD1 aligns across 7 bases. This receptor was identified in a man aged 35-49 years who had recovered from COVID-19. The sample taken for sequencing was peripheral blood. The DNA of the CDR3 is TGTGCTAGTGGTCGAAGGACAGGACACTCGGGGCTTATCTCTGGGGCCAACGTCCTGACTTTC. Amino acids: CASGRRTGHSGLISGANVLTF.